Described below is a single T cell receptor (beta chain) sequence and its context. Its antigen is currently unknown. CDR3 size: 13 residues. The germline gives CDR1 SGDLS, CDR2 YYNGEE. V was shortened by 0 bases and J by 7 bases, with 8 bases between the two germline ends. The sample comes from a study of T cell responses to AZD1222 COVID-19 vaccine. Sequencing used immunoSEQ multiplex PCR; TCRdb keeps in-frame clones, though not all of them. Among 150,000 to 200,000 clones listed, about 92% were seen once. Findings and caveats of the study: The sample set comprised mostly white British donors with more females, and clonal diversity was possibly underestimated. Rises in breadth and depth of Spike-specific TCRs came after two AZD1222 doses. Among vaccine-associated CD4 TCRs, coverage spanned spike, with dominance at 160-218 and 743-854.

The chain has TRBV9 and TRBJ1-3; D gene uncertain. This specimen was peripheral blood, taken on day 0 of AZD1222 vaccination. The receptor comes from an adult in good health. The chain's CDR3 is CASSVGVWNTIYF. The CDR3 nucleotides read TGTGCCAGCAGCGTAGGGGTATGGAACACCATATATTTT.